Each of the 5 T cell receptor beta chains below was sequenced from the same sample in a study of control samples from healthy donors and cancer patients. Generated by immunoSEQ multiplex PCR, the TCRdb table keeps only in-frame clones and is missing some. The data show about 94,000 clones, over 75% seen once. Sequenced material: blood. All receptors derive from a woman aged 18-29 years in good health.

This chain links TRBV6-5 with TRBJ1-2; D unclear. The CDR3 is 13 amino acids. Trimming removed 2 bases from V and 4 bases from J, with 8 bases in between. Looked up from germline, CDR1 is MNHEY and CDR2 is SVGAGI. The CDR3 reads CASSYEGAYGYTF. DNA of the CDR3: TGTGCCAGCAGTTACGAGGGAGCCTATGGCTACACCTTC.

The V and J genes are TRBV5-1 and TRBJ1-2, with TRBD1 matching 8 bases. V trimming: 0 bases; J trimming: 6 bases; junction bases outside the gene matches: 4. The germline gives CDR1 SGHRS, CDR2 YFSETQ. The CDR3 runs 14 residues. CDR3 in amino acids: CASSLDAGGNGYTF. As DNA, the CDR3 is TGCGCCAGCAGCTTGGATGCAGGGGGCAATGGCTACACCTTC.

The chain carries TRBV12-5 and TRBJ2-5; 7 positions agree with TRBD2. CDR1 LGHNT and CDR2 FRNRAP come from the germline V gene. The CDR3 loop spans 16 amino acids. V dropped 6 bases and J dropped 0; count of bases not matched to a gene: 10. CDR3 nucleotide sequence: TGTGCTAGTGGCCCCGGAGGGAGGGGCTACCAAGAGACCCAGTACTTC. Its protein is CASGPGGRGYQETQYF.

The V gene is TRBV27, the J gene TRBJ2-2, with 9 bases lining up with TRBD1. V lost 3 bases to trimming and J lost 4 bases; unmatched junction nucleotides: 6. Germline V CDR1 and CDR2: MNHEY, SMNVEV (reference sequence). The length of the CDR3 is 16 residues. The CDR3 nucleotides are TGTGCCAGCAGTTTGGGACAGGGATTCAGCACCGGGGAGCTGTTTTTT. Encoded protein: CASSLGQGFSTGELFF.

The chain carries TRBV9 and TRBJ1-1, with D unclear. Germline assignment: CDR1 SGDLS and CDR2 YYNGEE. Trimming left V 4 bases short and J 2 bases short, with 9 bases between. The CDR3 has 13 amino acids. For the CDR3, the DNA is TGTGCCAGCAGCCTAGACGGAAACACTGAAGCTTTCTTT. This codes for CASSLDGNTEAFF.